This T cell receptor beta chain was recorded in a study of T-cell reconstitution after alpha-beta-depleted transplantation in children (TCRdb year 2016). With regard to the full study: Using TCR repertoire profiling, the study followed T-cell immune reconstitution in a quantitative way in children after TCRalphabeta/CD19-depleted allogeneic hematopoietic cell transplantation.

Read against the paper, the sample's treatment or condition label means: allogeneic hematopoietic cell transplantation with graft depleted of TCRalphabeta T cells and CD19 B cells. The transplant recipients were children given TCRalphabeta/CD19-depleted allogeneic hematopoietic cell grafts. This clonotype was detected ten times or more. No antigen is known for it. It has no much larger one-base neighbor in the sample; base qualities were not kept. Results and caveats for the whole study, not just this receptor: In some patients, high TCRbeta diversity at day 60 was attributed to recipient T cells and intrathymic progenitors that had survived conditioning. The frequencies of hyperexpanded clones fell over the following months, and after one year, T-cell counts and TCRbeta diversity were mostly attributed to newly produced T cells. The apparently early alphabetaT-cell count recovery about two months after transplant was reportedly dependent on only several hundred rapidly expanded clones derived from non-depleted graft cells.

The CDR3 runs 12 residues from the cysteine to the phenylalanine. The entry retains the CDR3 DNA only, 36 bases that are in frame from base 1. The V and J ends are trimmed by 2 bases and 5 bases, leaving 7 bases between them. According to the germline V gene, CDR1 reads SGHTA and CDR2 reads FQGNSA. Preparation of the library involved PCR. The sequencing machine was an Illumina HiSeq 2500. TCR libraries were prepared with molecular barcoding, using unique molecular identifiers to normalize TCRbeta repertoire quantification. TCRdb trimmed public reads at Q25 via fastp, called clones via MiXCR and kept in-frame beta chains. Each CDR3 protein appears once, grouped with its most common genes and DNA. The sample yields more than 400,000 distinct CDR3 sequences; around two fifths were counted once. The biggest ten clones account for under 35% of the sample.

The source was PBMCs, collected before TCRalphabeta/CD19-depleted stem cell transplant. The chain was built from TRBV7-2 and TRBJ2-7; the D gene lacks a confident call. The receptor was isolated from a girl aged 2 to 10 with aplastic anemia, due to receive a stem cell transplant. The CDR3 has the sequence CASSLQRNEQYF. The bases read TGTGCCAGCAGCTTACAACGGAACGAGCAGTACTTC.